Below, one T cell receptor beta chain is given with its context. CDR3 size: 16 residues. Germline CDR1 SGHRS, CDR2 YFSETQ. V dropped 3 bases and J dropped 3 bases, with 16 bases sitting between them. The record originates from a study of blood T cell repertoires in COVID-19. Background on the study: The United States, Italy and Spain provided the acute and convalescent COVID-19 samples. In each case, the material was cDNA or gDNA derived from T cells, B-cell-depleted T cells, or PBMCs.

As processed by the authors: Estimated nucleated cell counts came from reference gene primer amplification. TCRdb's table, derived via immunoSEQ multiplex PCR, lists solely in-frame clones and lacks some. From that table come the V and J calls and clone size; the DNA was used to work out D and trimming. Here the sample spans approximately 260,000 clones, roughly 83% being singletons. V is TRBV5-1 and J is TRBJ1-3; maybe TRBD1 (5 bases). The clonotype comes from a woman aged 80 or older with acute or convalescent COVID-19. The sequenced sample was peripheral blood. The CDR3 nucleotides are TGCGCCAGCAGCTCACCTGGGGGGGTTGGTGGAAACACCATATATTTT. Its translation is CASSSPGGVGGNTIYF.